In its sample, the clone carrying this TCR beta chain was seen once. The data belong to a study of OX40 agonist ivuxolimab in advanced cancers. As for the study in general: Averaging 60 years in age, with a range of about 23 to 79, the cohort was 65% to 85% male.

Using immunoSEQ multiplex PCR, the repertoire was profiled, and TCRdb retains in-frame clones only, with some absent. Counted here are about 60,000 clones, 70% to 90% occurring once; the ten biggest clones make up under 2.5%. Sequencing used CD4+ or CD8+ T cells sorted from blood, obtained in a trial of the OX40 agonist ivuxolimab. The TCR sequence derives from an adult with an advanced solid tumor such as melanoma, head and neck, liver or kidney cancer.

CDR3: CASSIPGEVYGYTF. The DNA of the CDR3 is TGTGCCAGTAGTATTCCAGGGGAAGTTTATGGCTACACCTTC. This chain connects TRBV19 to TRBJ1-2, with D perhaps TRBD1 (6 bases). The germline V and J ends were trimmed by 3 bases and 5 bases, with 13 bases remaining between them. Germline lookup yields CDR1 LNHDA and CDR2 SQIVND (reference sequence). This CDR3 region has 14 residues.